A single sample gave rise to the 5 T cell receptor beta chains below, sequenced in a study of identical twins. TCRdb re-called the 5' RACE reads through MiXCR, storing one row per CDR3 protein. The table shows 300,000 to 400,000 distinct CDR3 sequences, with over 9% occurring only once. This sample also appeared in a second study, on yellow fever vaccine responses in identical twins.

The sample comprised CD8+ T cells sorted from blood. These receptor sequences come from a woman younger than 35 in good health.

This clonotype was seen more than once but under ten times. V and J are TRBV21-1 and TRBJ2-7. TRBV21-1 is a listed pseudogene. CDR3 length: 11 residues. CDR3 sequence reads: CASCLGHEQYV. The CDR3 DNA reads TGTGCCAGCTGCCTCGGCCACGAGCAGTACGTC.

A few counts support this clonotype. The V call is TRBV6-5, the J call TRBJ1-6; the D gene is possibly TRBD1 (6 bases). Germline CDR1 MNHEY, CDR2 SVGAGI. CDR3 length equals 14 residues. V shed 2 bases and J shed 7 bases, with 9 bases lying between them. The CDR3: CASSYDRSNSPLHF. The CDR3 DNA is TGTGCCAGCAGTTACGACAGGTCCAATTCACCCCTCCACTTT.

This clonotype has a handful of counts. DNA of the CDR3: TGCAGCGTTGTGGAAGGGGGGAAGGAGCAGTTCTTC. It codes for CSVVEGGKEQFF. The chain joins TRBV29-1 to TRBJ2-1, with D possibly being TRBD1 or TRBD2 (6 bases each). Germline-derived CDR1 and CDR2 are SQVTM and ANQGSEA. Deletions cut 4 bases from V and 10 bases from J, with 14 bases between. The CDR3 consists of 12 residues.

The chain combines TRBV28 with TRBJ2-1; weak D call: TRBD2 (5 bases). Trimming removed 7 bases at V and 0 bases at J, with 16 bases between. The CDR3 runs 16 residues. Germline CDR1 is MDHEN and CDR2 is SYDVKM. CDR3 in amino acids: CASTSTGDRSYNEQFF. CDR3 sequence (DNA): TGTGCCAGCACCTCCACCGGGGATCGCTCCTACAATGAGCAGTTCTTC.

This clonotype appeared many times. This chain links TRBV10-1 with TRBJ2-7; no definite D call. This CDR3 spans 15 amino acids. The V end lost 3 bases, the J end lost 0 bases, and 12 bases lay between the germline ends. Looked up from germline, CDR1 is WNHNN and CDR2 is SYGVQD (reference sequence). This chain's CDR3 is CASSDPTGLSYEQYV. The CDR3 nucleotides are TGCGCCAGCAGTGACCCGACCGGCCTCTCCTACGAGCAGTACGTC.